This T cell receptor beta chain emerged from a study of technical replicates of blood from a handful of donors. Germline CDR1 reads MGHDK; CDR2 reads SYGVNS. The J segment lost 0 bases and the V segment lost 3 bases, leaving 6 bases of the junction unmatched. The CDR3 is 16 amino acids. Only in-frame clones appear in the TCRdb table, and some are missing; sequencing was by immunoSEQ multiplex PCR. The sample lists tens of thousands of clones; approximately 94% were seen once. The sequenced material came from T cells isolated from PBMCs. This TCR came from a human donor in good health. The rearrangement links TRBV25-1 to TRBJ1-1; 8 nucleotides line up with TRBD1. The CDR3 sequence is CASSEGRGRMNTEAFF. Here the CDR3 DNA reads TGTGCCAGCAGTGAGGGCAGGGGGCGGATGAACACTGAAGCTTTCTTT.